This T cell receptor (beta chain) was observed in a study of vaccination and CD4 T cells after COVID-19. Treatment specified: approximately 9-day PBMC culture with coronavirus spike peptide pools or control peptides (ViraFEST assay). According to the study, CD4+ T cells from the unexposed donor were gathered ahead of the COVID-19 pandemic (2011-2018). For ViraFEST, peptide pools expanded antigen-specific T cells, after which the TCRs were sequenced. The germline V gene encodes CDR1 ENHRY and CDR2 SYGVKD. Between the trimmed V and J ends, which lost 8 bases and 0 bases, there was a span of 14 bases. There are 15 residues in the CDR3. This clonotype occurred a few times. Its antigen is not known. Cultured CD4+ T-cell DNA underwent Oncomine TCR Beta short-read sequencing. CD4+ T cells were cultured, and genomic DNA was extracted from them. TCRdb reprocessed the PCR reads via MiXCR and lists one record per CDR3 protein. Of some 11,000 distinct CDR3 sequences listed, more than 25% are singletons.

Sequenced material: CD4+ T cells from blood, cultured in vitro. The gene calls are TRBV10-3 and TRBJ1-5; a possible D gene is TRBD1 (5 bases). The TCR sequence derives from a human donor in good health. This CDR3 is CAIWEGGHSNQPQHF. The CDR3 DNA reads TGTGCCATCTGGGAGGGCGGACATAGCAATCAGCCCCAGCATTTT.